This TCR beta chain was recorded in a study of T cell changes during pregnancy in multiple sclerosis. Libraries were prepared by immunoSEQ multiplex PCR; TCRdb keeps only in-frame clonotypes and omits some of them. The data contain 50,000 to 70,000 clones, 90% to 95% of them seen just once; the ten biggest clones take up 1% to 1.5%. V lost 1 base, J lost 6 bases, and 11 bases stayed unmatched. Germline CDR1 and CDR2: SGHRS and YFSETQ. This CDR3 comprises 17 residues. V gene TRBV5-1 combines with J gene TRBJ1-4; 8 nucleotides match TRBD1. The receptor was isolated from a female donor in good health, enrolled as a control in a pregnancy study. The starting material was peripheral blood, obtained after pregnancy. CDR3 DNA: TGCGCCAGCAGCTTGACTGGCCAGGGGGCAAGGGATGAAAAACTGTTTTTT. Translated, it gives CASSLTGQGARDEKLFF.